These 20 T cell receptor beta chains originate from one sample sequenced in a study of blood T cell repertoires in COVID-19. Here immunoSEQ multiplex PCR was the method, and the copy in TCRdb shows in-frame clones only, minus some. There are about 260,000 clones in the sample; 80% to 90% occur only once, and over 2.5% lies in the top ten. Specimen: PBMCs or T cells enriched from blood (not recorded which). Receptors originate from a woman between 40 and 55 years old who had been exposed to COVID-19.

This clone was seen only once. The chain joins TRBV28 to TRBJ1-1; D perhaps matches TRBD1 (6 bases). Trimming removed 6 bases at V and 0 bases at J, with 14 bases between. This CDR3 has 15 amino acids. Germline V gene sequence: CDR1 MDHEN, CDR2 SYDVKM. The CDR3 spells CASRGPRGMNTEAFF. The CDR3 DNA is TGTGCCAGCAGGGGTCCCAGGGGAATGAACACTGAAGCTTTCTTT.

J is TRBJ1-5 and V is TRBV7-2; 7 nucleotides line up with TRBD1. V was clipped by 5 bases and J by 3 bases; unmatched bases: 4. Per germline, CDR1 SGHTA and CDR2 FQGNSA. The CDR3 extends over 14 amino acids. The CDR3 DNA reads as TGTGCCAGCAGCACCAGGGGGGTCAATCAGCCCCAGCATTTT. Translation gives CASSTRGVNQPQHF.

About this clone itself: A read error may produce the germline difference seen at one junction end. The chain links TRBV5-1 to TRBJ2-1; 9 nucleotides agree with TRBD1. This CDR3 has 15 residues. Germline V gene sequence: CDR1 SGHRS, CDR2 YFSETQ. The CDR3 reads CASSEGTGFNNEQFF. The CDR3 bases are TGTGCCAGCAGCGAGGGGACAGGGTTCAACAATGAGCAGTTCTTC.

J is TRBJ2-7 and V is TRBV5-1; a possible D gene is TRBD1 (6 bases). The germline CDR1 and CDR2 sequences are SGHRS and YFSETQ. There are 12 residues in the CDR3. Trimming left V 5 bases short and J 3 bases short, with 9 bases between. The CDR3 DNA reads as TGCGCCAGCAGTATGGACAGCTACGAGCAGTACTTC. It specifies CASSMDSYEQYF.

V gene TRBV7-9 combines with J gene TRBJ1-1; no reliable D call. CDR1 and CDR2 (germline): SEHNR, FQNEAQ (reference sequence). Trimming removed 5 bases at V and 4 bases at J, with 14 bases between. CDR3 length: 14 residues. CDR3 loop: CASSPREGGTEAFF. In DNA form, the CDR3 reads TGTGCCAGCAGCCCCCGGGAGGGAGGCACTGAAGCTTTCTTT.

The CDR3 DNA is TGTGCCAGCAGCCTCGGTACGAACACCGGGGAGCTGTTTTTT. Translating gives CASSLGTNTGELFF. This sequence joins TRBV3-1 (or the pseudogene TRBV3-2) and TRBJ2-2, with D uncertain. The CDR3 contains 14 residues. Per the germline V gene, CDR1 is LGHDT and CDR2 is YNNKEL (reference sequence). V was pared by 4 bases and J by 0 bases, with 6 bases between.

Details on this clone: The same CDR3 is also encoded by other DNA sequences in this sample. The chain employs TRBV7-2 and TRBJ1-2; perhaps TRBD1 as D (5 bases). This CDR3 comprises 13 residues. The ends were cut back, 1 base at V and 6 bases at J, with 9 bases in the middle. CDR1 and CDR2 (germline): SGHTA, FQGNSA. CDR3 region: CASSLGQRDGYTF. The CDR3 nucleotides read TGTGCCAGCAGCTTAGGACAGAGAGATGGCTACACCTTC. Together with reference TRBV7-2 and TRBJ1-2, the CDR3 gives the full variable domain: GAGVSQSPSNKVTEKGKDVELRCDPISGHTALYWYRQSLGQGLEFLIYFQGNSAPDKSGLPSDRFSAERTGGSVSTLTIQRTQQEDSAVYLCASSLGQRDGYTFGSGTRLTVV.

The chain combines TRBV7-9 with TRBJ1-1, with D unresolved. The V end lost 5 bases, the J end lost 1 base, and 14 bases lay between the germline ends. The germline gives CDR1 SEHNR, CDR2 FQNEAQ (reference sequence). The CDR3 is made up of 15 amino acids. The CDR3 bases are TGTGCCAGCAGCCCAGCAGGAGGTAGGAACACTGAAGCTTTCTTT. As protein: CASSPAGGRNTEAFF.

The chain combines TRBV19 with TRBJ2-1, with 7 bases fitting TRBD2. The germline V gene has CDR1 LNHDA and CDR2 SQIVND (reference sequence). Losses at the gene ends were 3 bases for V and 2 bases for J; bases not matched to a gene: 1. The CDR3 length is 14 residues. The CDR3 here is CASSMAGAYNEQFF. Here the CDR3 DNA reads TGTGCCAGTAGTATGGCGGGGGCCTACAATGAGCAGTTCTTC.

A single count supports this clone. The J gene is TRBJ2-5, the V gene TRBV7-8; TRBD2 agrees at 12 bases. V dropped 1 base and J dropped 4; count of bases not matched to a gene: 4. Germline CDR1 SGHVS, CDR2 FQNEAQ. This CDR3 is built from 16 residues. CDR3 amino acids: CASSLVLAGGTETQYF. DNA of the CDR3: TGTGCCAGCAGCTTAGTACTAGCGGGGGGAACAGAGACCCAGTACTTC.

The CDR3 DNA reads TGTGCCAGCAGCCAAGGATCGGCGAGCGGGTTGGGGGAGACCCAGTACTTC. Its translation is CASSQGSASGLGETQYF. V usage is TRBV4-2 and J usage is TRBJ2-5, with D perhaps TRBD2 (6 bases). V was pared by 1 base and J by 5 bases, with 20 bases between. Germline loops: CDR1 LGHNA, CDR2 YNFKEQ. The CDR3 covers 17 residues.

This clone appeared a few times. The same CDR3 also results from other DNA sequences found in this sample. V and J are TRBV7-3 and TRBJ1-1; 7 nucleotides line up with TRBD1. V lost 5 bases to trimming and J lost 1 base; unmatched junction nucleotides: 1. The CDR3 runs 13 residues. Per the germline V gene, CDR1 is SGHTA and CDR2 is FQGTGA. CDR3 in DNA: TGTGCCAGCAGCCAGGGGGGGAACACTGAAGCTTTCTTT. Its translation is CASSQGGNTEAFF.

The sample holds one count of this clone. The V call is TRBV6-6, the J call TRBJ1-1; unclear D gene. Trimming took off 6 bases at V and 2 bases at J, with 10 bases between the two ends. The CDR3 spans 13 residues. CDR1 and CDR2 from the germline V gene are MNHNY and SVGAGI (reference sequence). CDR3 sequence: CASSRDFNTEAFF. As DNA, the CDR3 is TGTGCCAGCAGCCGAGACTTTAACACTGAAGCTTTCTTT.

V and J are TRBV19 and TRBJ1-2; 9 bases align to TRBD1. Unmatched junction bases numbered 4, after V lost 2 bases and J lost 3 bases. Germline CDR1 and CDR2: LNHDA and SQIVND (reference sequence). The CDR3 consists of 15 residues. The CDR3 DNA reads as TGTGCCAGTAGTATACGGGGACAGGGTCACTATGGCTACACCTTC. It specifies CASSIRGQGHYGYTF.

This sequence joins TRBV27 and TRBJ2-3; the match to TRBD2 covers 10 bases. After removal of 11 bases from V and 8 bases from J, the junction contained 13 bases not matched to a gene. The CDR3 contains 14 residues. The V gene's germline CDR1 is MNHEY and CDR2 SMNVEV (reference sequence). The CDR3 here is CAVRLAGGPGTQYF. CDR3 nucleotide sequence: TGTGCCGTACGATTAGCGGGAGGACCTGGTACGCAGTATTTT.

The V call is TRBV7-8, the J call TRBJ2-3, with 15 bases fitting TRBD2. The CDR3 runs 19 residues. In germline, CDR1 is SGHVS, CDR2 FQNEAQ. V lost 4 bases, J lost 4 bases, and 12 bases stayed unmatched. CDR3 loop: CASSSGGLAGGPRADTQYF. CDR3 DNA sequence: TGTGCCAGCAGCTCGGGCGGACTAGCGGGAGGGCCAAGGGCAGATACGCAGTATTTT.

This chain joins TRBV6-5 and TRBJ1-2; perhaps TRBD1 as D (6 bases). The CDR3 sequence is 14 residues long. The ends were cut back, 6 bases at V and 1 base at J, with 12 bases in the middle. Germline CDR1 MNHEY, CDR2 SVGAGI. Here the CDR3 DNA reads TGTGCCAGCAGGCAGGGGTCGGGTAACTATGGCTACACCTTC. Translation gives CASRQGSGNYGYTF.

The genes are TRBV3-1 (or the pseudogene TRBV3-2) and TRBJ2-7, with 9 bases fitting TRBD1. CDR1 is LGHDT and CDR2 is YNNKEL in the germline V gene (reference sequence). The CDR3 loop spans 13 amino acids. The J segment lost 6 bases and the V segment lost 2 bases, leaving 2 bases of the junction unmatched. The CDR3 is CASSQLTGGEQYF. The CDR3 DNA reads as TGTGCCAGCAGCCAACTGACAGGGGGCGAGCAGTACTTC.

This clone was counted between two and nine times. The V call is TRBV19, the J call TRBJ2-1; TRBD1 matches 8 bases. This CDR3 contains 16 residues. From germline, CDR1 is LNHDA and CDR2 SQIVND (reference sequence). V lost 3 bases to trimming and J lost 4 bases; unmatched junction nucleotides: 8. The CDR3 is CASSILGRTGYNEQFF. The CDR3 DNA reads as TGTGCCAGTAGTATTTTAGGAAGGACAGGGTACAATGAGCAGTTCTTC.

This clone was counted once. The V gene is TRBV24-1, the J gene TRBJ2-5; D unresolved. CDR1 and CDR2 (germline): KGHDR, SFDVKD. The germline V and J ends were trimmed by 4 bases and 5 bases, with 13 bases remaining between them. The CDR3 is 14 residues long. The CDR3 spells CATSDVMASETQYF. The DNA for the CDR3 is TGTGCCACCAGTGACGTAATGGCATCCGAGACCCAGTACTTC.